The subject of this entry is one TCR beta chain. CDR3 length equals 19 residues. V lost 2 bases, J lost 2 bases, and 15 bases stayed unmatched. CDR1 is MNHEY, CDR2 SVGEGT, per germline. Each CDR3 protein gets one entry after TCRdb re-called the 5' RACE reads with MiXCR. The data hold fewer than 500,000 distinct CDR3 sequences, with around 27% observed a single time. The data stem from a study of T-cell memory formation after mild COVID-19. The receptor was derived from an adult woman who had mild COVID-19 (a few samples of this study predate the infection). Cell type and time point are not known. Sequenced sample: PBMCs or a T cell subset sorted from them (not recorded which). This chain connects TRBV6-2 or TRBV6-3 to TRBJ2-7, with 10 bases fitting TRBD2. CDR3 sequence reads: CASSYPSSGSVGSPYEQYF. The CDR3 coding sequence is TGTGCCAGCAGTTACCCGTCTAGCGGGAGTGTTGGGTCACCCTACGAGCAGTACTTC.